The source of this TCR beta chain is a study of blood T cell repertoires in COVID-19. A few counts support this clone. Per the germline V gene, CDR1 is WNHNN and CDR2 is SYGVQD (reference sequence). The V end lost 0 bases, the J end lost 0 bases, and 6 bases lay between the germline ends. The CDR3 is 15 residues long. Method: immunoSEQ multiplex PCR; TCRdb's copy keeps in-frame clones and lacks some. This table has 120,000 to 150,000 clones, over 70% appearing once. This rearrangement joins TRBV10-1 to TRBJ2-1; D unresolved. The source of this sequence is a man in his fifties or sixties with active or convalescent COVID-19. Sequences were obtained from peripheral blood. CDR3 sequence reads: CASSESPHSYNEQFF. Written as DNA, the CDR3 is TGCGCCAGCAGTGAGTCCCCCCACTCCTACAATGAGCAGTTCTTC.